This TCR beta chain was identified in a study of CD8 T cells in Susac syndrome. For the study at large: Blood was drawn from patients with Susac syndrome. At that point, they were therapy-naive, on corticosteroids, or on intravenous immunoglobulin alone. Whole-study findings and limits: Susac-specific public clones in total CD8+ repertoires numbered 15 to 20; in CD8+ TEMRA repertoires, they numbered 4 to 6.

The RNA input was about 0.5 to 1 ug, and it was reverse transcribed with random hexamers. The immunoSEQ assay covered 54 Vbeta and 13 Jbeta segments for CDR3. TCRdb ran MiXCR on the immunoSEQ multiplex PCR reads and lists one entry per CDR3 protein. The sample holds fewer than 140,000 distinct CDR3 sequences, around 94% seen once. For this clonotype: The antigen remains unidentified.

Sequences were obtained from CD8+ T cells from PBMCs. The origin of this receptor is a human donor with Susac syndrome.

The CDR3 here is CASSITGPPYEQYF. The CDR3, as DNA: TGCGCCAGCAGCATAACAGGACCTCCCTACGAGCAGTACTTC. V and J are TRBV5-1 and TRBJ2-7; a weak D match, TRBD1 (5 bases). The V end was cut by 4 bases, the J end by 2 bases, with 13 bases between. The CDR3 length is 14 residues. Germline CDR1 is SGHRS and CDR2 is YFSETQ.